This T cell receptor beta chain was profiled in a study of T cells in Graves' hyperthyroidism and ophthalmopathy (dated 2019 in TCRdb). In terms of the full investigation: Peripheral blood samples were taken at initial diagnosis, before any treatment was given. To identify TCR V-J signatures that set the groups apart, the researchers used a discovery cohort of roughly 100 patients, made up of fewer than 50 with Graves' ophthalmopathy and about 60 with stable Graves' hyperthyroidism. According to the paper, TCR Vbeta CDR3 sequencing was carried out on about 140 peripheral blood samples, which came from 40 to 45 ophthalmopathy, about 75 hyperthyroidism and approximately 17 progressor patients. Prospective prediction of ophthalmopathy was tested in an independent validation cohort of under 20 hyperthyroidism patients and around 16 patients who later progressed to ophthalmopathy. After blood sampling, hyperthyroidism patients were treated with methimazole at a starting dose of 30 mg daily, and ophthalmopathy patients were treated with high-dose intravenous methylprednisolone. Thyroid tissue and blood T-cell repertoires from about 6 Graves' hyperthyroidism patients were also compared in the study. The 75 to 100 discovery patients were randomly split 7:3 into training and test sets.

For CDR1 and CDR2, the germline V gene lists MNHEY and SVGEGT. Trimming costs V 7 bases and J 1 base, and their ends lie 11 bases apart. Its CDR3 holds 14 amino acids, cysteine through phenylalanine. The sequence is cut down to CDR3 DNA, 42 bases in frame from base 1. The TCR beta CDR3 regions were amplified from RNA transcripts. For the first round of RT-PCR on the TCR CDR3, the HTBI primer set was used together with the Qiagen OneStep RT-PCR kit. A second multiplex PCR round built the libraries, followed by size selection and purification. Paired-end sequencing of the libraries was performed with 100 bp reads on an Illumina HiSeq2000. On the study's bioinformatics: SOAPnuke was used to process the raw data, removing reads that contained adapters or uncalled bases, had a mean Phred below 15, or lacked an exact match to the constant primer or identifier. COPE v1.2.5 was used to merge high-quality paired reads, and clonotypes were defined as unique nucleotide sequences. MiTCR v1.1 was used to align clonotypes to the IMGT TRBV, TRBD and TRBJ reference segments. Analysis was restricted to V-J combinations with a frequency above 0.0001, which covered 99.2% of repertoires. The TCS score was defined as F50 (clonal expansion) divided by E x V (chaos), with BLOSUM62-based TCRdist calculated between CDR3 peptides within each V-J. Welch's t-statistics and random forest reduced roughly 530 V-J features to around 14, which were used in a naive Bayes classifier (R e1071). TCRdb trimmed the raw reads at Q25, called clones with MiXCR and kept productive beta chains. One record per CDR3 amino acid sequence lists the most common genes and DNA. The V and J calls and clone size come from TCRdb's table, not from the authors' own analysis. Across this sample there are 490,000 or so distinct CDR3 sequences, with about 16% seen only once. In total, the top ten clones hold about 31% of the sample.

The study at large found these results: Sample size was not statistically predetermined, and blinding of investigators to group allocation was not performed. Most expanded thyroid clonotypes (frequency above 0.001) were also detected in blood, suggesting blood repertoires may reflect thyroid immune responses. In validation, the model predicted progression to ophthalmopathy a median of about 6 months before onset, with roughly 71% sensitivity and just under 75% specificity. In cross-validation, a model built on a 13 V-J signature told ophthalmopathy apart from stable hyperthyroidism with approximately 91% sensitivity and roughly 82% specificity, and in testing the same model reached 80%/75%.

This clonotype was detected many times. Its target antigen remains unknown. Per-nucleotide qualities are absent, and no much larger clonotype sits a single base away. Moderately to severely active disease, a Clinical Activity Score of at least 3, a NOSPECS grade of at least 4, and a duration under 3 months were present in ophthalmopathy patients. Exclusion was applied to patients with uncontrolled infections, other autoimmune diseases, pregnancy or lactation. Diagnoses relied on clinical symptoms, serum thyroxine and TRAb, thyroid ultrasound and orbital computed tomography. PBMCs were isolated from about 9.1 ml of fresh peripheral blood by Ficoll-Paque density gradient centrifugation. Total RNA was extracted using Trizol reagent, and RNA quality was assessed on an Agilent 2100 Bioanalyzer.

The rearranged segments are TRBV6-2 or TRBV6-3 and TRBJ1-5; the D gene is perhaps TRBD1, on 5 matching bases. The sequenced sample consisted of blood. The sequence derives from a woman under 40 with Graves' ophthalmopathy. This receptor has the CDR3 CASNPTASNQPQHF. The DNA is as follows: TGTGCCAGCAACCCGACAGCAAGCAATCAGCCCCAGCATTTT.